These T cell receptor beta chains were read from a single sample in a study of CD8 T cells in Susac syndrome. TCRdb called the immunoSEQ multiplex PCR reads again in MiXCR, with one record for every CDR3 protein. The sample yields about 100,000 distinct CDR3 sequences, 95% seen once. Sequenced input: CD8+ T cells from PBMCs. The receptors originated from a human donor with Susac syndrome. CDR3s leave out the opening cysteine and the closing phenylalanine or tryptophan.

V gene,CDR3 protein
TRBV19,ASSIEGPRGTQY
TRBV5-1,ASSLRTGASPLH
TRBV28,ASSPSSTPREQY
TRBV29-1,SGRTRTAGTQY
TRBV6-6,ASSYSRVYNEQF
TRBV15,ATSRDRDRYNEKLF
TRBV11-2,ASRRGYAGELF
TRBV29-1,SVEGRGQGTTEAF
TRBV6-5,ASSYRAGGNQPQH
TRBV6-5,ASRLKTGRQF
TRBV25-1,ASSESPPGVGEKLF
TRBV10-3,AITSGGRDEQF
TRBV29-1,SVEGGGGYEQY
TRBV12-3/TRBV12-4,ASRGQGAGTEAF
TRBV7-9,AGEGKGYGYT
TRBV7-9,ASSLGRGRDSPLH
TRBV15,ATSRDGAATGELF
TRBV29-1,SVDRDYYNEQF
TRBV5-1,ASSLAPASYSPLH
TRBV4-1,ASSQQPTTSGSHEQF
TRBV18,ASSPTSGRSEQF
TRBV12-3/TRBV12-4,ASSAAGQSLNQPQH
TRBV9,ASSVGLWEPQH
TRBV20-1,SAKTGDTEAF
TRBV29-1,SVAFGSKNIQY
TRBV7-2,ASSLGQNPYEQY
TRBV7-9,ASSPPGWRVYGYT
TRBV6-1,ASSGRLAENTGELF
TRBV19,ASSPRGSDGYT